The clone carrying this T cell receptor (beta chain) was detected many times. This entry is derived from a study of CD8 T cells in ankylosing spondylitis. MiXCR, run by TCRdb on the 5' RACE reads, gives a single entry per CDR3 protein. The table has 160,000 or so distinct CDR3 sequences, around 8.9% seen once. V gave up 6 bases and J gave up 5 bases, with 13 bases separating them. Germline V CDR1 and CDR2: LGHNA, YSLEER. This CDR3 comprises 13 residues. The sequence was collected from a female donor with ankylosing spondylitis or in good health (not recorded which). What was sequenced was blood, either unsorted or a sorted T cell fraction (not recorded which). This sequence joins TRBV4-3 and TRBJ1-1; D ambiguous. As DNA, the CDR3 is TGCGCCAGCAGTGAGGGTAAAAGGACTGAAGCTTTCTTT. This codes for CASSEGKRTEAFF.